These 21 T cell receptor beta chains were all obtained from the same sample, sequenced in a study of cytomegalovirus exposure and HLA in healthy donors. Produced via immunoSEQ multiplex PCR; TCRdb's table is partial and in-frame only. The table has some 100,000 clones, roughly 86% seen once. Specimen: PBMCs. These receptors all come from a man younger than 30 in good health and CMV-seronegative.

V is TRBV5-1 and J is TRBJ2-7; 7 bases match TRBD1. Looked up from germline, CDR1 is SGHRS and CDR2 is YFSETQ. V gave up 0 bases and J gave up 3 bases; unmatched junction bases: 6. CDR3 length equals 15 residues. This CDR3 reads CASSLVTGNNYEQYF. As DNA, the CDR3 is TGCGCCAGCAGCTTGGTGACAGGGAATAACTACGAGCAGTACTTC.

CDR3 in DNA: TGTGCCAGCAGCTTGGTGGCAGGGTATAACACTGAAGCTTTCTTT. This encodes CASSLVAGYNTEAFF. The chain couples TRBV5-4 to TRBJ1-1; tentative D call: TRBD1 (5 bases). This CDR3 contains 15 residues. V lost 0 bases and J 2 bases, leaving 11 bases between the germline ends. The germline CDR1 and CDR2 sequences are SGHNT and YYREEE (reference sequence).

V gene TRBV30 combines with J gene TRBJ1-6, with D perhaps TRBD1 (6 bases). CDR1 GTSNPN and CDR2 SVGIG come from the germline V gene (reference sequence). Trimming removed 1 base at V and 8 bases at J, with 9 bases between. This CDR3 is 13 amino acids long. In DNA form, the CDR3 reads TGTGCCTGGAGTGAGGACAGAGATTCACCCCTCCACTTT. Protein sequence: CAWSEDRDSPLHF.

The chain joins TRBV2 to TRBJ2-7; 12 bases are a match to TRBD1. The CDR3 extends over 16 amino acids. Germline lookup yields CDR1 SNHLY and CDR2 FYNNEI. Germline trimming cut 3 bases from V and 3 bases from J; bases unmatched to any gene: 6. The CDR3 here is CASSDQGQGAVYEQYF. The DNA for the CDR3 is TGTGCCAGCAGTGACCAGGGACAGGGGGCAGTCTACGAGCAGTACTTC.

This rearrangement joins TRBV9 to TRBJ2-1, with TRBD2 matching 13 bases. J was trimmed by 6 bases and V by 4 bases; bases with no gene match: 4. Germline-derived CDR1 and CDR2 are SGDLS and YYNGEE. The CDR3 consists of 15 residues. This CDR3 is CASSPTSGRGNEQFF. The CDR3 DNA follows: TGTGCCAGCAGCCCTACTAGCGGGAGGGGCAATGAGCAGTTCTTC.

The chain couples TRBV30 to TRBJ2-1, with TRBD1 matching over 10 bases. The germline CDR1 and CDR2 sequences are GTSNPN and SVGIG (reference sequence). The CDR3 runs 13 residues. The ends lost 5 bases at V and 8 bases at J; junction bases unmatched: 6. The CDR3 nucleotides are TGTGCCTGGGGGACAGGGGCTAGGGATGAGCAGTTCTTC. This gives the protein CAWGTGARDEQFF. The whole variable domain, filled in from reference TRBV30 and TRBJ2-1, reads SQTIHQWPATLVQPVGSPLSLECTVEGTSNPNLYWYRQAAGRGLQLLFYSVGIGQISSEVPQNLSASRPQDRQFILSSKKLLLSDSGFYLCAWGTGARDEQFFGPGTRLTVL.

V usage is TRBV6-5 and J usage is TRBJ2-7; 10 bases line up with TRBD1. From germline, CDR1 is MNHEY and CDR2 SVGAGI. V was pared by 10 bases and J by 4 bases, with 10 bases of the junction left unmatched. The CDR3 loop spans 14 amino acids. This CDR3 is CATGGQGGHYEQYF. In nucleotides, the CDR3 is TGTGCCACCGGAGGACAGGGGGGCCATTACGAGCAGTACTTC.

The chain combines TRBV6-6 with TRBJ2-7; 12 bases match TRBD2. Germline V gene data show CDR1 as MNHNY and CDR2 as SVGAGI (reference sequence). The V gene end was trimmed by 6 bases and the J gene end by 5 bases; junction bases not matched to a gene: 5. CDR3 length: 14 residues. CDR3 nucleotides: TGTGCCAGCAGCCAGACTAGCGGGAGCGACGAGCAGTACTTC. Its protein product is CASSQTSGSDEQYF.

The chain joins TRBV27 to TRBJ2-4; D perhaps matches TRBD2 (6 bases). Per the germline V gene, CDR1 is MNHEY and CDR2 is SMNVEV (reference sequence). V dropped 6 bases and J dropped 0 bases, with 18 bases sitting between them. The CDR3 is 17 residues long. DNA of the CDR3: TGTGCCAGCAGCTCACAGCCGGGACTTCTAGCCAAAAACATTCAGTACTTC. It specifies CASSSQPGLLAKNIQYF.

The chain employs TRBV12-5 and TRBJ2-2; 10 bases line up with TRBD1. The CDR3 runs to 17 residues. J was trimmed by 0 bases and V by 6 bases; bases with no gene match: 7. Germline V CDR1 and CDR2: LGHNT, FRNRAP. CDR3 region: CASGRDRGRTNTGELFF. CDR3 in DNA: TGTGCTAGTGGCCGAGACAGGGGGCGAACGAACACCGGGGAGCTGTTTTTT. Full variable domain (missing parts from reference TRBV12-5 and TRBJ2-2): DARVTQTPRHKVTEMGQEVTMRCQPILGHNTVFWYRQTMMQGLELLAYFRNRAPLDDSGMPKDRFSAEMPDATLATLKIQPSEPRDSAVYFCASGRDRGRTNTGELFFGEGSRLTVL.

J is TRBJ2-1 and V is TRBV4-2; 8 bases map to TRBD2. CDR1 is LGHNA and CDR2 is YNFKEQ in the germline V gene. The CDR3 extends over 20 amino acids. J gave up 9 bases and V 2 bases, and 24 bases lay outside the gene matches. The CDR3 bases are TGTGCCAGCAGCCAACGGGCGGGAGACGCCGGGACTAGAACAGCCAGTGAGCAGTTCTTC. As protein: CASSQRAGDAGTRTASEQFF.

V usage is TRBV5-1 and J usage is TRBJ1-1; 9 nucleotides line up with TRBD1. CDR3 size: 16 residues. Trimming at V came to 4 bases and at J to 6 bases, leaving 13 bases not matched to a gene. CDR1 SGHRS and CDR2 YFSETQ come from the germline V gene. CDR3 nucleotides: TGCGCCAGCAGCCCCTACCCCCGGGACAGGGTGCCTGAAGCTTTCTTT. Its translation is CASSPYPRDRVPEAFF.

The chain links TRBV2 to TRBJ1-1, with TRBD1 matching 8 bases. The ends lost 6 bases at V and 6 bases at J; junction bases unmatched: 3. The CDR3 totals 12 residues. Looked up from germline, CDR1 is SNHLY and CDR2 is FYNNEI. Here the CDR3 reads CASRQGAAEAFF. The CDR3 DNA sequence: TGTGCCAGCAGGCAGGGGGCGGCTGAAGCTTTCTTT.

CDR3 sequence reads: CASSLEGLTGELFF. In nucleotides, the CDR3 is TGTGCCAGCAGCTTAGAGGGGCTCACCGGGGAGCTGTTTTTT. This rearrangement joins TRBV7-9 to TRBJ2-2; possibly TRBD1 for D (5 bases). This CDR3 has 14 residues. Trimming pared 1 base from V and 4 bases from J, leaving 7 bases between. CDR1 SEHNR and CDR2 FQNEAQ come from the germline V gene (reference sequence).

J is TRBJ2-1 and V is TRBV5-1; D not certain. Germline CDR1 and CDR2: SGHRS and YFSETQ. CDR3 length equals 14 residues. Trimming pared 0 bases from V and 7 bases from J, leaving 11 bases between. Here the CDR3 DNA reads TGCGCCAGCAGCTTGGTTCTAGATCCGAATGAGCAGTTCTTC. Protein: CASSLVLDPNEQFF.

CDR3: CASSLGPGGGEQYF. For the CDR3, the DNA is TGTGCCAGCAGCTTGGGCCCCGGGGGAGGCGAGCAGTACTTC. The chain uses TRBV5-4 and TRBJ2-7; TRBD2 is a possible D gene (6 bases). Germline CDR1 is SGHNT and CDR2 is YYREEE (reference sequence). The length of the CDR3 is 14 residues. V was pared by 0 bases and J by 6 bases, with 13 bases between.

This clone was recorded at least ten times. The chain couples TRBV6-6 to TRBJ1-2, with D maybe TRBD1 (5 bases). CDR3 length: 14 amino acids. V was shortened by 0 bases and J by 2 bases, with 7 bases between the two germline ends. Germline assignment: CDR1 MNHNY and CDR2 SVGAGI (reference sequence). The CDR3 region is CASSYSGGNYGYTF. CDR3 nucleotide sequence: TGTGCCAGCAGTTACTCGGGGGGGAACTATGGCTACACCTTC.

The genes are TRBV6-1 and TRBJ2-7, with D perhaps TRBD2 (6 bases). CDR3 length equals 14 residues. The germline CDR1 and CDR2 sequences are MNHNS and SASEGT. V was clipped by 3 bases and J by 2 bases, with 11 bases between them. CDR3 amino acids: CASSETRAPYEQYF. The CDR3 bases are TGTGCCAGCAGTGAGACTAGGGCCCCCTACGAGCAGTACTTC.

The chain recombines TRBV7-2 with TRBJ2-5, with D tentatively TRBD2 (5 bases). Trimming took 5 bases from V and 5 from J, leaving 18 bases between them. Germline V gives CDR1 SGHTA, CDR2 FQGNSA. CDR3 length: 15 amino acids. Written as DNA, the CDR3 is TGTGCCAGCAGCGGTGACCGGGCGGGTTGGGAGACCCAGTACTTC. Protein sequence: CASSGDRAGWETQYF.

The rearrangement uses TRBV6-6 and TRBJ1-4; possible D gene TRBD1, 6 bases. The CDR3 consists of 13 residues. V lost 11 bases, J lost 7 bases, and 17 bases lay in between. Looked up from germline, CDR1 is MNHNY and CDR2 is SVGAGI (reference sequence). The CDR3 reads CAGHGGLGEKLFF. DNA of the CDR3: TGTGCCGGCCACGGGGGGCTTGGTGAAAAACTGTTTTTT.

The J gene is TRBJ2-5, the V gene TRBV6-1; D is unclear. V was shortened by 2 bases and J by 1 base, with 17 bases between the two germline ends. Germline CDR1 and CDR2: MNHNS and SASEGT. The CDR3 extends over 17 amino acids. CDR3 DNA: TGTGCCAGCAGTGAAACGAAGGCAGGATTTGTCCAAGAGACCCAGTACTTC. It codes for CASSETKAGFVQETQYF.